These 18 T cell receptor beta chains share one sample of origin, sequenced in a study of cytomegalovirus exposure and HLA in healthy donors. Profiling relied on immunoSEQ multiplex PCR, and the TCRdb table lists in-frame clones only, not all of them. The table lists under 250,000 clones, less than 90% of them singletons. The sequencing sample was made of PBMCs. All receptors derive from a man aged 18 to 29 in good health and CMV-seropositive.

The rearrangement links TRBV29-1 to TRBJ1-1; D is unclear. CDR1 SQVTM and CDR2 ANQGSEA come from the germline V gene. V was clipped by 6 bases and J by 2 bases, with 13 bases between them. CDR3 size: 13 residues. This chain's CDR3 is CSVREFANTEAFF. The CDR3 coding sequence is TGCAGCGTACGGGAGTTTGCTAACACTGAAGCTTTCTTT.

This rearrangement joins TRBV30 to TRBJ2-1, with TRBD2 matching over 8 bases. Germline V gene lookup returns CDR1 GTSNPN and CDR2 SVGIG (reference sequence). Unmatched junction bases numbered 12, after V lost 3 bases and J lost 8 bases. The CDR3 runs 15 residues. Here the CDR3 DNA reads TGTGCCTGGAGCCCCCCGGGGGGGCCTTGGGATGAGCAGTTCTTC. It translates to CAWSPPGGPWDEQFF.

The V and J genes are TRBV5-1 and TRBJ2-3; 11 bases are shared with TRBD2. Germline trimming cut 4 bases from V and 2 bases from J; bases unmatched to any gene: 6. The germline gives CDR1 SGHRS, CDR2 YFSETQ. This CDR3 contains 16 residues. CDR3 coding DNA: TGCGCCAGCAGCGGGGGACTAGCGGACCCCACAGATACGCAGTATTTT. Encoded protein: CASSGGLADPTDTQYF. Variable domain in full (rest from reference TRBV5-1 and TRBJ2-3): KAGVTQTPRYLIKTRGQQVTLSCSPISGHRSVSWYQQTPGQGLQFLFEYFSETQRNKGNFPGRFSGRQFSNSRSEMNVSTLELGDSALYLCASSGGLADPTDTQYFGPGTRLTVL.

The rearrangement uses TRBV14 and TRBJ2-5; D perhaps matches TRBD2 (5 bases). This CDR3 is built from 17 residues. The V and J ends lost 3 bases and 0 bases respectively, with 17 bases between them. The germline V gene encodes CDR1 SGHDN and CDR2 FVKESK. CDR3 in amino acids: CASSQFPLRVYQETQYF. The CDR3 coding sequence is TGTGCCAGCAGCCAGTTCCCCTTGCGGGTGTACCAAGAGACCCAGTACTTC.

V usage is TRBV30 and J usage is TRBJ1-1, with 7 bases matching TRBD1. The CDR3 consists of 16 residues. Trimming removed 6 bases from V and 0 bases from J; junction bases left unmatched: 13. Germline V gene sequence: CDR1 GTSNPN, CDR2 SVGIG (reference sequence). Here the CDR3 reads CACVKDYRGLNTEAFF. The DNA of the CDR3 is TGTGCCTGCGTGAAGGACTACAGGGGCCTGAACACTGAAGCTTTCTTT.

The chain recombines TRBV6-6 with TRBJ2-7; perhaps TRBD1 as D (6 bases). CDR3 length equals 13 residues. V lost 5 bases and J lost 2, with 10 bases in between. The germline gives CDR1 MNHNY, CDR2 SVGAGI (reference sequence). In DNA form, the CDR3 reads TGTGCCAGCAGTGGACAGACGACCTACGAGCAGTACTTC. This translates into CASSGQTTYEQYF.

This clone was seen many times. V usage is TRBV6-4 and J usage is TRBJ2-1, with TRBD2 identical over 8 bases. The germline V gene has CDR1 MRHNA and CDR2 SNTAGT. The CDR3 consists of 15 residues. Trimming cost V 4 bases and J 1 base; bases outside gene matches: 3. In nucleotides, the CDR3 is TGTGCCAGCAGTGCCTCGGGGGGGTCCTACAATGAGCAGTTCTTC. This translates into CASSASGGSYNEQFF.

V is TRBV20-1 and J is TRBJ2-1; D is ambiguous. Trimming cost V 4 bases and J 8 bases, with 9 bases left between them. This CDR3 is built from 11 residues. Germline loops: CDR1 DFQATT, CDR2 SNEGSKA (reference sequence). The CDR3 region has the DNA TGCAGTGCTACCCGAGGATATGAGCAGTTCTTC. Translation: CSATRGYEQFF.

V and J are TRBV11-2 and TRBJ2-3; 14 nucleotides align to TRBD2. The germline V gene encodes CDR1 SGHAT and CDR2 FQNNGV. J lost 3 bases, V lost 3 bases, and 2 bases had no gene match. The length of the CDR3 is 16 residues. This chain's CDR3 is CASSLRLAGGTDTQYF. The DNA for the CDR3 is TGTGCCAGCAGCTTGAGACTAGCGGGAGGGACAGATACGCAGTATTTT. The variable domain in full, completed from reference TRBV11-2 and TRBJ2-3, reads EAGVAQSPRYKIIEKRQSVAFWCNPISGHATLYWYQQILGQGPKLLIQFQNNGVVDDSQLPKDRFSAERLKGVDSTLKIQPAKLEDSAVYLCASSLRLAGGTDTQYFGPGTRLTVL.

This clone was recorded only once. The CDR3 spells CASAGQRATEAFF. The DNA for the CDR3 is TGTGCCAGCGCCGGACAGCGTGCCACTGAAGCTTTCTTT. The chain combines TRBV18 with TRBJ1-1; D may be TRBD1 (6 bases). The CDR3 spans 13 residues. Deletions cut 8 bases from V and 4 bases from J, with 14 bases between. Germline values: CDR1 KGHSH, CDR2 LQKENI. Variable domain in full (rest from reference TRBV18 and TRBJ1-1): NAGVMQNPRHLVRRRGQEARLRCSPMKGHSHVYWYRQLPEEGLKFMVYLQKENIIDESGMPKERFSAEFPKEGPSILRIQQVVRGDSAAYFCASAGQRATEAFFGQGTRLTVV.

This clone was found a few times. The chain links TRBV7-9 to TRBJ2-5, with 9 bases that match TRBD2. CDR3 size: 16 residues. Germline CDR1 is SEHNR and CDR2 is FQNEAQ (reference sequence). J gave up 5 bases and V 3 bases, and 10 bases lay outside the gene matches. CDR3 in DNA: TGTGCCAGCAGCTTCCTCACCGGGACTAGCACTGAGACCCAGTACTTC. Translation gives CASSFLTGTSTETQYF.

The rearrangement links TRBV15 to TRBJ1-2; D is possibly TRBD1 (5 bases). The length of the CDR3 is 13 residues. CDR1 and CDR2 (germline): LNHNV, YYDKDF (reference sequence). V lost 5 bases to trimming and J lost 5 bases, with 12 bases between them. CDR3 DNA sequence: TGTGCCACCAGCCCCGGGGGGGGGTATGGCTACACCTTC. It specifies CATSPGGGYGYTF. Filled out from reference TRBV15 and TRBJ1-2, the complete variable domain reads DAMVIQNPRYQVTQFGKPVTLSCSQTLNHNVMYWYQQKSSQAPKLLFHYYDKDFNNEADTPDNFQSRRPNTSFCFLDIRSPGLGDTAMYLCATSPGGGYGYTFGSGTRLTVV.

V gene TRBV15 combines with J gene TRBJ2-3, with TRBD2 matching 9 bases. In germline, CDR1 is LNHNV, CDR2 YYDKDF (reference sequence). The trim removed 2 bases at V and 4 bases at J, leaving 13 bases unmatched. The CDR3 has 18 residues. The CDR3 bases are TGTGCCACCAGCAGACATCCTAGCGGGGATGGGGCACCAGATACGCAGTATTTT. It codes for CATSRHPSGDGAPDTQYF. The full variable domain, completed using reference TRBV15 and TRBJ2-3, is DAMVIQNPRYQVTQFGKPVTLSCSQTLNHNVMYWYQQKSSQAPKLLFHYYDKDFNNEADTPDNFQSRRPNTSFCFLDIRSPGLGDTAMYLCATSRHPSGDGAPDTQYFGPGTRLTVL.

The chain links TRBV2 to TRBJ2-7; 9 nucleotides line up with TRBD2. V trimming: 11 bases; J trimming: 6 bases; junction bases outside the gene matches: 11. CDR1 SNHLY and CDR2 FYNNEI come from the germline V gene. This CDR3 has 13 residues. The CDR3 DNA reads as TGTGCCGGCCTGGCGGGAGGGCCTCTCGAGCAGTACTTC. Amino acid sequence: CAGLAGGPLEQYF. The entire variable domain, with the rest obtained from reference TRBV2 and TRBJ2-7, is as follows: EPEVTQTPSHQVTQMGQEVILRCVPISNHLYFYWYRQILGQKVEFLVSFYNNEISEKSEIFDDQFSVERPDGSNFTLKIRSTKLEDSAMYFCAGLAGGPLEQYFGPGTRLTVT.

The V and J genes are TRBV18 and TRBJ1-3; perhaps TRBD1 as D (5 bases). The CDR3 consists of 17 residues. Trimming removed 1 base from V and 4 bases from J, with 17 bases in between. Per germline, CDR1 KGHSH and CDR2 LQKENI. The CDR3 reads CASSPLDGGRRGNTIYF. CDR3 bases: TGTGCCAGCTCACCACTGGACGGGGGAAGAAGAGGAAACACCATATATTTT.

The gene calls are TRBV30 and TRBJ2-5; D is unclear. V was cut by 7 bases and J by 5 bases, with 14 bases left in between. The CDR3 totals 12 residues. Germline CDR1 and CDR2: GTSNPN and SVGIG (reference sequence). The CDR3 coding sequence is TGTGCCTTTTTTGGTGCGTGGGAGACCCAGTACTTC. Residues: CAFFGAWETQYF.

The chain has TRBV7-9 and TRBJ1-1, with D possibly matching TRBD1 (5 bases). The CDR3 contains 13 residues. Germline V lookup: CDR1 SEHNR, CDR2 FQNEAQ (reference sequence). V lost 5 bases and J lost 3, with 10 bases in between. DNA for the CDR3: TGTGCCAGCAGCACCCCGGGGGACACTGAAGCTTTCTTT. Translating it yields CASSTPGDTEAFF.

V gene TRBV30 combines with J gene TRBJ1-3; maybe TRBD1 (6 bases). The V gene lost 8 bases and the J gene lost 3 bases, with 14 bases spanning the gap. CDR3 length: 13 amino acids. Germline values: CDR1 GTSNPN, CDR2 SVGIG (reference sequence). CDR3 in DNA: TGTGCCGCAACAGGGTTGGGTGGAAACACCATATATTTT. This gives the protein CAATGLGGNTIYF.